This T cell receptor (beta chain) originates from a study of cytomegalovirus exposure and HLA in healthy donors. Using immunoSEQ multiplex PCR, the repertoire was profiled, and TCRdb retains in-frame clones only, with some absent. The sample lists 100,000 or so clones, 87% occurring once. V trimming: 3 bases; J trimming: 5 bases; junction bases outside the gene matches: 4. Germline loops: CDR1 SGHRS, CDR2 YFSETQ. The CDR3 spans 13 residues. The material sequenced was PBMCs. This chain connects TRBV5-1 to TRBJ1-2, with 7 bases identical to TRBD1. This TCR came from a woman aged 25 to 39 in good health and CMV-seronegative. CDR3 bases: TGCGCCAGCAGCTCGGGACAGCCTTATGGCTACACCTTC. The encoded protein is CASSSGQPYGYTF.